The 17 T cell receptor beta chains below come from one sample, sequenced in a study of T cell repertoires in cytomegalovirus infection. TCRdb recomputed calls from the reads with MiXCR, one row per CDR3 protein. The table lists tens of thousands of distinct CDR3 sequences, 28% of them singletons, with roughly three fifths in the top ten. No antigen is known for these receptors. The sample consisted of CD8+ T cells from cultured PBMCs, taken from culture after CMV antigen stimulation. The source of these receptors is a human donor in good health (CMV status not recorded). Some clones in this sample may be carry-over from other donors' samples.

This clonotype was found a few times. The rearrangement joins TRBV6-6 to TRBJ1-6; D is perhaps TRBD1 (6 bases). Trimming removed 7 bases from V and 6 bases from J, with 13 bases in between. The CDR3 covers 14 residues. CDR1 is MNHNY, CDR2 SVGAGI, per germline (reference sequence). CDR3 region: CASMPADSNSPLHF. The CDR3 coding sequence is TGTGCCAGCATGCCTGCGGACAGTAATTCACCCCTCCACTTT.

This clonotype has more than one count but fewer than ten. This sequence joins TRBV6-6 and TRBJ2-1; 10 bases map to TRBD2. The germline gives CDR1 MNHNY, CDR2 SVGAGI (reference sequence). J was trimmed by 9 bases and V by 7 bases; bases with no gene match: 21. CDR3 length: 18 amino acids. The CDR3: CASTPLAGECRRNGEQFF. DNA of the CDR3: TGTGCCAGCACACCCCTAGCGGGAGAATGCCGGCGTAACGGTGAGCAGTTCTTC.

The rearrangement joins TRBV12-3 or TRBV12-4 to TRBJ2-1; possibly TRBD2 for D (6 bases). CDR3 size: 14 residues. Trimming removed 0 bases from V and 15 bases from J, with 18 bases in between. The CDR3 region has the DNA TGTGCCAGCAGTTTAGCGGTGGCGCGGGAACCGGGGTTCTTC. It yields the protein CASSLAVAREPGFF.

This chain connects TRBV27 to TRBJ1-4, with D perhaps TRBD1 (5 bases). The length of the CDR3 is 14 residues. Germline V CDR1 and CDR2: MNHEY, SMNVEV (reference sequence). V lost 2 bases, J lost 9 bases, and 13 bases lay in between. In DNA form, the CDR3 reads TGTGCCAGCAGTTTAGGGCAGGGAGGGAAAAAACTGTTTTTT. This sequence encodes CASSLGQGGKKLFF.

The genes are TRBV30 and TRBJ2-7, with TRBD2 matching over 8 bases. V lost 0 bases, J lost 0 bases, and 1 base stayed unmatched. CDR3 length equals 14 residues. Germline CDR1 is GTSNPN and CDR2 is SVGIG (reference sequence). The CDR3 DNA is TGTGCCTGGAGTGTAGGGACTAGCTCCTACGAGCAGTACTTC. Its translation is CAWSVGTSSYEQYF.

The gene calls are TRBV27 and TRBJ2-1; TRBD1 or TRBD2 may be the D gene (5 bases each). Germline CDR1 is MNHEY and CDR2 is SMNVEV (reference sequence). The CDR3 contains 14 residues. V lost 1 base, J lost 10 bases, and 14 bases lay in between. The CDR3 nucleotides are TGTGCCAGCAGTTTATTGCCAGGGAGTGACGAGCAGTTCTTC. It is translated as CASSLLPGSDEQFF.

Concerning this clonotype: The junction departs from the called germline gene at one end, perhaps through a read error. The chain carries TRBV5-5 and TRBJ2-1; D ambiguous. This CDR3 contains 12 residues. CDR1 and CDR2 (germline): SGHKS, YYEKEE (reference sequence). The CDR3 coding sequence is TGTGCGAGCAGTCGGAGTAACAATGAGCAGTTCTTC. Translation gives CASSRSNNEQFF. Full variable domain (rest looked up from reference TRBV5-5 and TRBJ2-1): DAGVTQSPTHLIKTRGQQVTLRCSPISGHKSVSWYQQVLGQGPQFIFQYYEKEERGRGNFPDRFSARQFPNYSSELNVNALLLGDSALYLCASSRSNNEQFFGPGTRLTVL.

The chain is built from TRBV13 and TRBJ2-3, with TRBD2 matching over 9 bases. The CDR3 spans 20 residues. Germline CDR1 and CDR2: PRHDT and FYEKMQ (reference sequence). The trim removed 5 bases at V and 6 bases at J, leaving 24 bases unmatched. The CDR3, as DNA: TGTGCCAGCAGCATATATAAGAGGCGGGAGGGCCAGTCGGTAATGGATACGCAGTATTTT. Amino acids: CASSIYKRREGQSVMDTQYF.

The J gene is TRBJ2-7, the V gene TRBV6-6; 10 positions agree with TRBD2. Per the germline V gene, CDR1 is MNHNY and CDR2 is SVGAGI (reference sequence). J lost 5 bases, V lost 4 bases, and 8 bases had no gene match. The CDR3 covers 15 residues. The CDR3 here is CASSWASGGNDEQYF. The CDR3 DNA reads TGTGCCAGCAGTTGGGCTAGCGGGGGTAACGACGAGCAGTACTTC.

This clonotype was seen a few times. V and J are TRBV19 and TRBJ2-5; possibly TRBD1 for D (6 bases). The V gene lost 6 bases and the J gene lost 1 base, with 12 bases spanning the gap. CDR1 and CDR2 (germline): LNHDA, SQIVND (reference sequence). This CDR3 contains 14 residues. The CDR3 region is CASSQRQVQETQYF. The CDR3 DNA reads as TGTGCCAGTAGCCAGAGACAGGTCCAAGAGACCCAGTACTTC.

The chain recombines TRBV19 with TRBJ2-2; D is tentatively TRBD1 or TRBD2 (7 bases each). The CDR3 runs 16 residues. CDR1 and CDR2 from the germline V gene are LNHDA and SQIVND (reference sequence). V was cut by 4 bases and J by 5 bases, with 17 bases left in between. CDR3 bases: TGTGCCAGTAGTACCCAGGGGGGGGGGCAAACCGGGGAGCTGTTTTTT. This translates into CASSTQGGGQTGELFF.

The table lists this clonotype with many counts. The V call is TRBV7-2, the J call TRBJ2-3; the D is unclear. This CDR3 contains 13 residues. V lost 5 bases and J 1 base, leaving 7 bases between the germline ends. Germline V gene data show CDR1 as SGHTA and CDR2 as FQGNSA. The CDR3 coding sequence is TGTGCCAGCAGCCCTGCCGGCACAGATACGCAGTATTTT. This translates into CASSPAGTDTQYF.

The chain uses TRBV10-3 and TRBJ2-1; 10 bases align to TRBD1. V trimming: 0 bases; J trimming: 7 bases; junction bases outside the gene matches: 9. The CDR3 is made up of 17 amino acids. Germline V lookup: CDR1 ENHRY, CDR2 SYGVKD. CDR3 in DNA: TGTGCCATCAGTGAGTCGCCATCGGGACAGGGGCGGAATGAGCAGTTCTTC. It codes for CAISESPSGQGRNEQFF.

This clonotype was found a few times. This chain joins TRBV6-1 and TRBJ2-5; 10 positions match TRBD2. V trimming: 2 bases; J trimming: 1 base; junction bases outside the gene matches: 7. This CDR3 has 17 residues. CDR1 is MNHNS, CDR2 SASEGT, per germline. The CDR3 here is CASSEWLAGGLQETQYF. DNA of the CDR3: TGTGCCAGCAGTGAATGGTTAGCGGGGGGCCTCCAAGAGACCCAGTACTTC.

The chain recombines TRBV7-9 with TRBJ2-3; 10 nucleotides match TRBD2. The germline V gene encodes CDR1 SEHNR and CDR2 FQNEAQ (reference sequence). Trimming removed 5 bases from V and 4 bases from J; junction bases left unmatched: 3. The CDR3 loop spans 14 amino acids. The CDR3 here is CASSPGLAADTQYF. The CDR3 nucleotides read TGTGCCAGCAGCCCAGGACTAGCGGCAGATACGCAGTATTTT.

This clonotype turned up a few times. The rearrangement uses TRBV27 and TRBJ2-6; 7 nucleotides line up with TRBD1. V dropped 6 bases and J dropped 1; count of bases not matched to a gene: 6. CDR1 and CDR2 (germline): MNHEY, SMNVEV (reference sequence). The CDR3 length is 16 residues. For the CDR3, the DNA is TGTGCCAGCAGGGGACAGTATGGGTCTGGGGCCAACGTCCTGACTTTC. Translation gives CASRGQYGSGANVLTF. Based on the CDR3 plus reference TRBV27 and TRBJ2-6, the full variable domain is EAQVTQNPRYLITVTGKKLTVTCSQNMNHEYMSWYRQDPGLGLRQIYYSMNVEVTDKGDVPEGYKVSRKEKRNFPLILESPSPNQTSLYFCASRGQYGSGANVLTFGAGSRLTVL.

The CDR3 DNA reads TGTGCCAGCAGTTACGGGCCCCGGCGGTATAGCAATCAGCCCCAGCATTTT. Protein: CASSYGPRRYSNQPQHF. The V and J genes are TRBV6-6 and TRBJ1-5; D gene ambiguous. Trimming stripped 2 bases from V and 0 bases from J, with 14 bases between. CDR1 is MNHNY, CDR2 SVGAGI, per germline (reference sequence). The CDR3 runs 17 residues.